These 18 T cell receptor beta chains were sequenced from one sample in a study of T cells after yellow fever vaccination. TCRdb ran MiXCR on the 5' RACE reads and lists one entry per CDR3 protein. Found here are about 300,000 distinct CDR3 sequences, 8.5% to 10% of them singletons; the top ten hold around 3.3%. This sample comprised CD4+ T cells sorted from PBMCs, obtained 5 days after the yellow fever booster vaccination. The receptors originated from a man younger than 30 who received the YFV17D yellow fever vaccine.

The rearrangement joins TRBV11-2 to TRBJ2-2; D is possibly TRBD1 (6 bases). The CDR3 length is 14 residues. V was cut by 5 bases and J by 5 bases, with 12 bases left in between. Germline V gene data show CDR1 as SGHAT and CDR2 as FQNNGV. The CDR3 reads CASSPSTGTGELFF. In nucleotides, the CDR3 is TGTGCCAGCAGCCCGTCGACAGGTACCGGGGAGCTGTTTTTT.

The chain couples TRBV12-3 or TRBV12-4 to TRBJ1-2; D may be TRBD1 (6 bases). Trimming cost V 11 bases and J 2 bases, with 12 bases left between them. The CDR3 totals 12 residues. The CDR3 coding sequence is TGTGCCGGGCGGGACACCAACTATGGCTACACCTTC. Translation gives CAGRDTNYGYTF.

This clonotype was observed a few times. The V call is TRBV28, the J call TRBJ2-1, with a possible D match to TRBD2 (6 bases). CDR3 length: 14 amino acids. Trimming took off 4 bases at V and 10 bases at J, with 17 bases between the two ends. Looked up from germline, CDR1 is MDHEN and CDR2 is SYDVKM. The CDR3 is CASSYGTGVKEQFF. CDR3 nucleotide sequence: TGTGCCAGCAGTTATGGGACGGGAGTAAAAGAGCAGTTCTTC.

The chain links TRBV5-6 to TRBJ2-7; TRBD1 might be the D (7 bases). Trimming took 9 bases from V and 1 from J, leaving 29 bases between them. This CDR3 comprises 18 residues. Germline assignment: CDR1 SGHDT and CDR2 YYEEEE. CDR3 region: CAIPWRDSFFGVSYEQYF. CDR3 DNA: TGTGCCATCCCATGGCGGGACAGTTTTTTTGGGGTTTCCTACGAGCAGTACTTC.

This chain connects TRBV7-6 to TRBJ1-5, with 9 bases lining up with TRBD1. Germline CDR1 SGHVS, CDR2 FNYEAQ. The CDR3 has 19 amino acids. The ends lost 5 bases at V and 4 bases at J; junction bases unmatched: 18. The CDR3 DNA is TGTGCCAGCAGCCCTAATCCGGGGACCGGGACAGGGAGAAATCAGCCCCAGCATTTT. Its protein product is CASSPNPGTGTGRNQPQHF.

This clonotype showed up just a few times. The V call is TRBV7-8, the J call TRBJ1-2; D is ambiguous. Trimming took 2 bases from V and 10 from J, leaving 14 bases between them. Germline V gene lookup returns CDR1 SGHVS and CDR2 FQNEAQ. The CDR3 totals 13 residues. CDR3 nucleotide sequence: TGTGCCAGCAGCTTACCGGACCTTGGTGACTACACCTTC. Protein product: CASSLPDLGDYTF.

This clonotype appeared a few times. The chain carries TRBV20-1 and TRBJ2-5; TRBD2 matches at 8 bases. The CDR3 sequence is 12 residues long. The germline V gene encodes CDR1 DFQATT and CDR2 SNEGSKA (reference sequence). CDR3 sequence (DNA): TGCACCGGGGGGGCCAACCAAGAGACCCAGTACTTC. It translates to CTGGANQETQYF.

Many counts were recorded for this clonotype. The CDR3 reads CASSEARLVEETQYF. The CDR3 nucleotides read TGTGCCAGCAGTGAAGCTCGCCTAGTGGAAGAGACCCAGTACTTC. The rearrangement links TRBV6-1 to TRBJ2-5; D not resolved. The CDR3 runs 15 residues. V lost 0 bases and J lost 3, with 11 bases in between. Germline lookup yields CDR1 MNHNS and CDR2 SASEGT.

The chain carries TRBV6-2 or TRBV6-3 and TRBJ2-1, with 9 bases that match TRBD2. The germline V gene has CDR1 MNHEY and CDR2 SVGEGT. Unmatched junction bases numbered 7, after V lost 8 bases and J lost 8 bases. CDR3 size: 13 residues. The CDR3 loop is CASQAGGGYEQFF. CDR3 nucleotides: TGTGCCAGCCAAGCGGGGGGCGGGTATGAGCAGTTCTTC.

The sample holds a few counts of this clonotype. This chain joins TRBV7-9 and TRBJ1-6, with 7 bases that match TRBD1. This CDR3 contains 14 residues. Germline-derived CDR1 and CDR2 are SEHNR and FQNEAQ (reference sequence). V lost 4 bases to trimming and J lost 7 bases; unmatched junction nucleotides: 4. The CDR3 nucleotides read TGTGCCAGCAGCTGGACAGGCGGGAATTCACCCCTCCACTTT. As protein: CASSWTGGNSPLHF.

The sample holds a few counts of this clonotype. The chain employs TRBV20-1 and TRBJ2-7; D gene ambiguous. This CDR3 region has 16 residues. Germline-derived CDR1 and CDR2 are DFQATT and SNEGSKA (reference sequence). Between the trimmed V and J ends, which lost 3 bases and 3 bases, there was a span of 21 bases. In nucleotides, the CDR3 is TGCAGTGCTAGTTTAGGTTTCCCCACTACCAACTACGAGCAGTACTTC. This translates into CSASLGFPTTNYEQYF.

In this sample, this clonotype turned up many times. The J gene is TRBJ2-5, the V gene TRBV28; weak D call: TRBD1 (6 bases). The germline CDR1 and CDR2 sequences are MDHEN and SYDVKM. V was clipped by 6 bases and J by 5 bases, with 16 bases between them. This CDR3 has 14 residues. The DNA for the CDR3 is TGTGCCAGCAGGAAACAACAGGGATCGGAGACCCAGTACTTC. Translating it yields CASRKQQGSETQYF.

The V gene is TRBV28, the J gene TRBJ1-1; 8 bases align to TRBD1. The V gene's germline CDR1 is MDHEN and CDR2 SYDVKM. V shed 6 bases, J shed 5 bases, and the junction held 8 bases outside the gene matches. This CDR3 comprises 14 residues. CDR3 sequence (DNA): TGTGCCAGCAGGGACAGGGCCTTGGGAACTGAAGCTTTCTTT. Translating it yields CASRDRALGTEAFF.

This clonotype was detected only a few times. CDR3 loop: CASSHEQGLEAFF. CDR3 nucleotide sequence: TGTGCCAGCAGCCATGAACAGGGTCTTGAAGCTTTCTTT. The rearrangement links TRBV3-1 to TRBJ1-1; D may be TRBD1 (6 bases). The V and J ends lost 3 bases and 7 bases respectively, with 12 bases between them. There are 13 residues in the CDR3. CDR1 and CDR2 (germline): LGHDT, YNNKEL (reference sequence).

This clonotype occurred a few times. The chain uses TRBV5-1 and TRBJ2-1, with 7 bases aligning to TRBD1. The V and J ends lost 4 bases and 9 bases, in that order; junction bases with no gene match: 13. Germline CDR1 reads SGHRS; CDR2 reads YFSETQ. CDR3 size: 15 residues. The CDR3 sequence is CASSTQGLDLSEQFF. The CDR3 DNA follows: TGCGCCAGCAGCACACAGGGGTTAGATCTTTCTGAGCAGTTCTTC.

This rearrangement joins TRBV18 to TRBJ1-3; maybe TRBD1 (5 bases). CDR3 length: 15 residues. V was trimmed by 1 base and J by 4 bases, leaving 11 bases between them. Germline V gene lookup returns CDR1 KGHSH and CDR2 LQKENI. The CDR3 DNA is TGTGCCAGCTCACCACGACAGACGTCAGGAAACACCATATATTTT. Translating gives CASSPRQTSGNTIYF.

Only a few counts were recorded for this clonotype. The CDR3 bases are TGTGCCAGCAGCCTCCATACCCAGAAACGCACAGATACGCAGTATTTT. Its protein product is CASSLHTQKRTDTQYF. V is TRBV6-2 or TRBV6-3 and J is TRBJ2-3; no clear D. CDR3 size: 16 residues. Germline V CDR1 and CDR2: MNHEY, SVGEGT. Trimming removed 6 bases from V and 1 base from J, with 17 bases in between.

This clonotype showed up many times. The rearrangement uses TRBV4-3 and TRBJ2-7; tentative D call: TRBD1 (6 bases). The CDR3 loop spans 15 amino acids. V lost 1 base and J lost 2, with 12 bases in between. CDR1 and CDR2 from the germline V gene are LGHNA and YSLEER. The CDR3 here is CASSQGRGTAYEQYF. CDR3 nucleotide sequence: TGCGCCAGCAGCCAAGGTAGGGGGACGGCCTACGAGCAGTACTTC.